This is a list of T cell receptor beta chains from one sample in a study of identifying expanded T cells in peripheral blood. Data came from immunoSEQ multiplex PCR; TCRdb stores just in-frame clones and leaves some out. This sample has about 83,000 clones, with about nine tenths found just once. Sequenced input: blood. These receptors were taken from a person aged 18 to 70 in good health. The CDR3 runs from the conserved cysteine through the conserved F or W. Each record gives: V gene, D gene, J gene, CDR3 protein. A D gene is named only where the DNA matches it firmly.

TRBV2	NA	TRBJ2-5	CASSELEIPTETQYF
TRBV29-1	TRBD1	TRBJ2-7	CSVEEQGEYEQYF
TRBV7-2	NA	TRBJ2-2	CASSSREGRLAGELFF
TRBV10-2	NA	TRBJ1-2	CASSENRDYHGYTF
TRBV7-9	NA	TRBJ1-3	CASRQYEGHTIYF
TRBV29-1	NA	TRBJ1-2	CSVRGDFTYGYTF
TRBV7-6	NA	TRBJ1-5	CASSFLINQPQHF
TRBV10-1	NA	TRBJ2-2	CASMAGTGGELFF
TRBV7-2	NA	TRBJ2-2	CASSLAGHTGELFF
TRBV7-9	TRBD2	TRBJ2-7	CASSLGSGTISYEQYF
TRBV10-3	NA	TRBJ1-6	CAIRIQGERNSPLHF
TRBV19	NA	TRBJ2-1	CASSMGLGLRNEQFF
TRBV28	TRBD1	TRBJ2-1	CASSTPGQGTNEQFF
TRBV30	TRBD1	TRBJ1-1	CAYSGGGGAFF
TRBV5-4	NA	TRBJ2-6	CASSSAQGANVLTF
TRBV5-1	TRBD2	TRBJ2-5	CASSFGTSVETQYF
TRBV11-3	NA	TRBJ2-3	CASSPGGSLAQYF
TRBV11-2	TRBD1	TRBJ1-1	CASSSRTGGVNTEAFF
TRBV2	TRBD2	TRBJ2-3	CASRLAGGTDTQYF
TRBV5-1	NA	TRBJ2-6	CASSLAGLSGANVLTF
TRBV4-2	NA	TRBJ2-5	CASSLEGGRSQETQYF
TRBV7-9	NA	TRBJ1-1	CASSSQTDTEAFF
TRBV7-9	TRBD1	TRBJ2-7	CASRDRSYEQYF
TRBV2	NA	NA	CASLHRVREQYF
TRBV6-5	NA	TRBJ2-2	CASSLYGELFF
TRBV5-1	TRBD1	TRBJ2-6	CASSLQGTGGSGANVLTF
TRBV28	NA	TRBJ1-5	CASSLTRGNQPQHF
TRBV11-3	NA	TRBJ2-1	CASSLDGQGGNEQFF
TRBV18	NA	TRBJ1-2	CASSQGRTERYTF
TRBV27	NA	TRBJ1-2	CASSLSWKSAGYTF
TRBV18	NA	TRBJ2-5	CASSREGRETQYF
TRBV18	NA	TRBJ1-1	CASSPGWGTEAFF
TRBV29-1	TRBD1	TRBJ1-2	CSVETGMGGYTF
TRBV18	NA	TRBJ1-1	CASSPPPGRDTEAFF
TRBV2	NA	TRBJ1-1	CASRMNTEAFF
TRBV4-3	TRBD2	TRBJ2-1	CASSQVASGHNEQFF
TRBV5-5	TRBD1	TRBJ2-5	CASSLALYKTGEETQYF
TRBV13	NA	TRBJ1-1	CASSSPGGGGTEAFF
TRBV5-6	TRBD1	TRBJ1-2	CASSEPGTGIQGGYTF
TRBV7-2	NA	TRBJ2-3	CASSFFSINTDTQYF
TRBV28	TRBD2	TRBJ2-2	CASSVGTSGRGGYGELFF
TRBV7-2	TRBD2	TRBJ2-2	CASSFRGGLNTGELFF
TRBV4-3	NA	TRBJ1-5	CASSQDLGQPQHF
TRBV7-2	NA	TRBJ1-1	CASSPPFGVNTEAFF
TRBV5-6	NA	TRBJ2-3	CASSLVPSTDTQYF
TRBV2	NA	TRBJ2-7	CASKRGSYEQYF
TRBV7-6	NA	TRBJ1-1	CASSFGEANTEAFF
TRBV19	NA	TRBJ2-4	CASSTQAAKNIQYF